A selection of T cell receptor beta chains follows, all from one sample in a study of OX40 agonist ivuxolimab in advanced cancers. This table comes from immunoSEQ multiplex PCR, and its TCRdb copy is limited to in-frame clones, with some not included. The profile covers about 74,000 clones, with about four fifths appearing a single time and about 2.1% taken by the ten largest. This sample comprised CD4+ or CD8+ T cells sorted from blood, obtained in a trial of the OX40 agonist ivuxolimab. These receptors were taken from an adult with an advanced solid tumor such as melanoma, head and neck, liver or kidney cancer. The CDR3 runs from the conserved cysteine through the conserved F or W. A D gene is named only where the DNA matches it firmly. Expanded clones get a size class; other rows say once, few or many, or leave the size out.

D | size | J | V | DNA | CDR3
TRBD1 | NA | TRBJ1-5 | TRBV19 | TGTGCCAGTAGTTCACACAGGGGAGGGGGTCAGCCCCAGCATTTT | CASSSHRGGGQPQHF
NA | few | TRBJ1-1 | TRBV30 | TGTGCCTGTAAAGTGAAGGGGTCGAACACTGAAGCTTTCTTT | CACKVKGSNTEAFF
NA | NA | TRBJ2-2 | TRBV27 | TGTGCCAGCAGTCCGACTAGGAACACCGGGGAGCTGTTTTTT | CASSPTRNTGELFF
NA | NA | TRBJ2-2 | TRBV27 | TGTGCCAGCAGGACCCGGAACACCGGGGAGCTGTTTTTT | CASRTRNTGELFF
NA | NA | TRBJ1-1 | TRBV7-9 | TGTGCCAGCAGCCAGGACTCGAACACTGAAGCTTTCTTT | CASSQDSNTEAFF
NA | few | TRBJ1-4 | TRBV30 | TGTGCCGGGAAAAGCCCGCCAGGGACTAATGAAAAACTGTTTTTT | CAGKSPPGTNEKLFF
TRBD1 | NA | TRBJ1-1 | TRBV18 | TGTGCCAGCTCACCGGGGACAGGCCTCGACACTGAAGCTTTCTTT | CASSPGTGLDTEAFF
NA | NA | TRBJ2-6 | TRBV10-3 | TGTGCCATCGGGACCGCCTCTGGGGCCAACGTCCTGACTTTC | CAIGTASGANVLTF
NA | NA | TRBJ1-6 | TRBV6-5 | TGTGCCAGCAGCTCAGGGTCCTATAATTCACCCCTCCACTTT | CASSSGSYNSPLHF
TRBD1 | NA | TRBJ1-6 | TRBV28 | TGTGCCAGCGCCAGTCTCAGGGGGAATTCACCCCTCCACTTT | CASASLRGNSPLHF
TRBD2 | NA | TRBJ2-1 | TRBV5-1 | TGCGCCAGCAGCCCACCGGGGACTAGCGGGAATGGAAATGAGCAGTTCTTC | CASSPPGTSGNGNEQFF
NA | NA | TRBJ2-3 | TRBV19 | TGTGCCAGTAGTACTAGACAGGGCACAGATACGCAGTATTTT | CASSTRQGTDTQYF
NA | NA | TRBJ2-3 | TRBV18 | TGTGCCAGCTCCCCAAATAGTCCTCCCGGAGATACGCAGTATTTT | CASSPNSPPGDTQYF
TRBD2 | NA | TRBJ2-2 | TRBV14 | TGTGCCTCACGAGCTAGCGGGGTCGGGGAGCTGTTTTTT | CASRASGVGELFF
TRBD1 | NA | TRBJ1-2 | TRBV5-6 | TGTGCCAGCAGCTTGGGGGCCCGACAGGGCGGCTACACCTTC | CASSLGARQGGYTF
NA | NA | TRBJ2-3 | TRBV6-5 | TGTGCCAGCAGTTACCGGGGCGCGCGGTTTACGCAGTATTTT | CASSYRGARFTQYF
TRBD1 | NA | TRBJ1-5 | TRBV27 | TGTGCCAGCAGTTTACGACAGGGTGGACAGCCCCAGCATTTT | CASSLRQGGQPQHF
NA | NA | TRBJ2-1 | TRBV18 | TGTGCCAGCTCACCGACTCAGGTGGGGGGCAATGAGCAGTTCTTC | CASSPTQVGGNEQFF
NA | NA | TRBJ1-3 | TRBV20-1 | TGCAGTGCTTGGGCCGGAAACACCATATATTTT | CSAWAGNTIYF
NA | NA | TRBJ2-5 | TRBV7-3 | TGTGCCAGCAGCCCCAACGGTGGGCAAGAGACCCAGTACTTC | CASSPNGGQETQYF
TRBD2 | few | TRBJ2-1 | TRBV5-1 | TGCGCCAGCAGCTTGGCCCCTATAGCGGGAGGGACCTACAATGAGCAGTTCTTC | CASSLAPIAGGTYNEQFF
NA | NA | TRBJ2-1 | TRBV7-3 | TGTGCCAGCAGCTTAACTTTGCTGGCGACAGGATACAATGAGCAGTTCTTC | CASSLTLLATGYNEQFF
NA | NA | TRBJ1-1 | TRBV19 | TGTGCCAGTAGTACAAAAAGAGATGGTGAAGCTTTCTTT | CASSTKRDGEAFF
NA | NA | TRBJ2-7 | TRBV9 | TGTGCCAGCAGCGGGACTAACTCCTACGAGCAGTACTTC | CASSGTNSYEQYF
NA | NA | TRBJ1-2 | TRBV5-4 | TGTGCCAGCAGCTTGGACAGTTCCTACTATGGCTACACCTTC | CASSLDSSYYGYTF
NA | NA | TRBJ2-5 | TRBV27 | TGTGCCAGCAGTTTAGAGACCCAGTACTTC | CASSLETQYF
NA | NA | TRBJ2-2 | TRBV5-1 | TGCGCCAGCAGCTTAGACGGGGCGTCGAACACCGGGGAGCTGTTTTTT | CASSLDGASNTGELFF
NA | NA | TRBJ1-3 | TRBV10-3 | TGTGCCATCAGTGAAATGAAGGCTTCTGGAAACACCATATATTTT | CAISEMKASGNTIYF
NA | NA | TRBJ2-5 | TRBV5-1 | TGCGCCAGCAGCTCTCAGGGTTTAGAGACCCAGTACTTC | CASSSQGLETQYF